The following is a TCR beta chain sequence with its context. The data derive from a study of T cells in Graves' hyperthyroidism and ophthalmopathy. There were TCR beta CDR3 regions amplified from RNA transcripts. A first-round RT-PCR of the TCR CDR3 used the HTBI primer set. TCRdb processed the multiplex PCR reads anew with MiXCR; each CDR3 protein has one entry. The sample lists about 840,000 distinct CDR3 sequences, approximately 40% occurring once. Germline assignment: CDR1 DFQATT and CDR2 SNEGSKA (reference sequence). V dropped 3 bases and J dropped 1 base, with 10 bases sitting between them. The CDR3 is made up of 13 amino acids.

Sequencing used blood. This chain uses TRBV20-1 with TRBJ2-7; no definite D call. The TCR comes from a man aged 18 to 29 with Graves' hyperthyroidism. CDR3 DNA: TGCAGTGCTAGGGACGAACCTTCCTACGAGCAGTACTTC. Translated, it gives CSARDEPSYEQYF.